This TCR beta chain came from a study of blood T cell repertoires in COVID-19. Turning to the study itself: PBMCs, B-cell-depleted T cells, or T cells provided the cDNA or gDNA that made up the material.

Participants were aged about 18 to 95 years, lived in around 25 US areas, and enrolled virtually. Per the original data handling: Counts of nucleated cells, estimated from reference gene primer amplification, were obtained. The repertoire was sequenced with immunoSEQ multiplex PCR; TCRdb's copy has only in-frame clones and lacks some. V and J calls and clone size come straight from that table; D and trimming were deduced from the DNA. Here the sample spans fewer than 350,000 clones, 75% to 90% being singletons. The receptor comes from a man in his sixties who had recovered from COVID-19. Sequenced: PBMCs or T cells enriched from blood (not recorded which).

The CDR3 sequence is CASSIEGPSGRAVTGELFF. CDR3 coding DNA: TGTGCCAGTAGTATAGAGGGGCCTAGCGGGAGGGCTGTGACCGGGGAGCTGTTTTTT. V usage is TRBV19 and J usage is TRBJ2-2, with 12 bases matching TRBD2. V trimming: 0 bases; J trimming: 5 bases; junction bases outside the gene matches: 10. In germline, CDR1 is LNHDA, CDR2 SQIVND (reference sequence). The CDR3 runs 19 residues.